This section outlines one T cell receptor (beta chain) sequence together with its context. The antigen is undetermined. Documented time point: after neoadjuvant nivolumab, at surgical resection. Patients were newly diagnosed with stage II-IVA oral cavity squamous cell carcinoma without prior systemic or radiation treatment. The sample originates from a study of neoadjuvant anti-PD-1 for oral cavity cancer. Study-level points and caveats: Post-treatment tumors with larger preexisting clones showed more shrinkage.

Two replicates per tumor sample, mostly from roughly 4.8 ug of genomic DNA. Some clones are missing from TCRdb's copy, which holds only in-frame ones; the method was immunoSEQ multiplex PCR. The data hold about 23,000 clones, with 45% observed a single time. CDR1 is SGHRS, CDR2 YFSETQ, per germline. This CDR3 has 16 amino acids. V shed 4 bases and J 4 bases; nucleotides not matched to a gene: 6. The chain has TRBV5-1 and TRBJ2-5; 14 bases are shared with TRBD2. Here the sequenced sample was tumor tissue, taken after nivolumab (anti-PD-1) treatment. The sequence was collected from a person aged 40-85 years with oral cavity squamous cell carcinoma. CDR3 DNA sequence: TGCGCCAGCAGCCCGGGACTAGCGGGGGATGGAGAGACCCAGTACTTC. Protein sequence: CASSPGLAGDGETQYF.